This paragraph reports one T cell receptor beta chain. TCRdb's table, derived via immunoSEQ multiplex PCR, lists solely in-frame clones and lacks some. The sample yields 90,000 or so clones, 85% to 90% seen once. V shed 1 base and J shed 6 bases, with 10 bases lying between them. Germline V gene sequence: CDR1 SGHVS, CDR2 FQNEAQ. The CDR3 has 13 residues. This record comes from a study of control samples from healthy donors and cancer patients. Sample: blood. The chain couples TRBV7-8 to TRBJ2-7; possible D gene TRBD2, 5 bases. This clonotype was sampled from a woman aged 60-75 years in good health. Here the CDR3 reads CASSLELGGEQYF. DNA for the CDR3: TGTGCCAGCAGCTTAGAACTAGGTGGCGAGCAGTACTTC. The full variable domain, rest sourced from reference TRBV7-8 and TRBJ2-7, is GAGVSQSPRYKVAKRGQDVALRCDPISGHVSLFWYQQALGQGPEFLTYFQNEAQLDKSGLPSDRFFAERPEGSVSTLKIQRTQQEDSAVYLCASSLELGGEQYFGPGTRLTVT.